The sequence of this TCR beta chain was determined in a study of shared clonotypes between healthy human individuals. Study outcomes and limitations: Non-shared clonotypes were found to have lower generation probabilities than the clonotypes that were shared by all four of the sorted-subset donors.

From germline, CDR1 is MNHEY and CDR2 SMNVEV (reference sequence). Trimming pared 6 bases from V and 0 bases from J, leaving 9 bases between. CDR3 length: 14 residues. This was a deep-level run. The method was immunoSEQ multiplex PCR; TCRdb's version includes in-frame clones alone and lacks a portion of them. The table lists 2 million to 2.5 million clones, 80% to 95% of them singletons. As to this clone: Antigen unknown.

The TCR comes from a man aged 18-30 years in good health. Some clones in this sample may be carry-over from other donors' samples. The J gene is TRBJ2-1, the V gene TRBV27; D not certain. The source material was naive CD4+ T cells from PBMCs. Subset defined: CD45RA+ positively selected. In DNA form, the CDR3 reads TGTGCCAGCAGCCGGGTCGGCTCCTACAATGAGCAGTTCTTC. It codes for CASSRVGSYNEQFF.